This T cell receptor beta chain originates from a study of beta chain features in type 1 diabetes. This clone was seen more than once but under ten times. As yet, its antigen is unknown. Study findings and constraints: PCR might preferentially amplify shorter templates, equally in patients and controls. For patients, the naive, central memory and Treg TCRB repertoires appeared more alike than for healthy donors.

Sorting that relied on CD45RO/CCR7/CD25/CD127/CD95/CD27 yielded CD4+ naive, central memory, regulatory and stem cell-like memory cells. Expressed TCRB transcripts were sequenced, since all the RNA that had been isolated was reverse transcribed. Data came from immunoSEQ multiplex PCR; TCRdb stores just in-frame clones and leaves some out. Of more than 120,000 clones detected, 8% to 13% appear once; the ten largest clones hold 1.3%. The V end was cut by 4 bases, the J end by 1 base, with 9 bases between. CDR1 is KGHSH and CDR2 is LQKENI in the germline V gene. The CDR3 runs to 14 residues. This chain links TRBV18 with TRBJ2-3; maybe TRBD2 (6 bases). The sequenced sample consisted of naive CD4+ T cells from blood. This sequence originates from a man aged 18 to 30 in good health. The CDR3 region has the DNA TGTGCCAGCTCACTGGGGGGAGGCACAGATACGCAGTATTTT. Its protein is CASSLGGGTDTQYF.